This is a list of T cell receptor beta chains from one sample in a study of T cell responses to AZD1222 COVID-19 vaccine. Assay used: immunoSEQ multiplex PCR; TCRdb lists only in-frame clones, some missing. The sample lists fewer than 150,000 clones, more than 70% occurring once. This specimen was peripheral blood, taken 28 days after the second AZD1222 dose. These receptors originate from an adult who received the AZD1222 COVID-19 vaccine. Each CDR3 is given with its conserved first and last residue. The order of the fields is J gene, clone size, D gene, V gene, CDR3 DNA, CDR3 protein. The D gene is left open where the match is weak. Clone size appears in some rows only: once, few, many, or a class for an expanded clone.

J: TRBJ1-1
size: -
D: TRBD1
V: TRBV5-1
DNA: TGCGCCAGCAGCTCCCAGGGGGGCGGGACTGAAGCTTTCTTT
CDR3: CASSSQGGGTEAFF

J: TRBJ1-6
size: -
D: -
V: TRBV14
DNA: TGTGCCCAGACACTGCCCTCACCCCTCCACTTT
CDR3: CAQTLPSPLHF

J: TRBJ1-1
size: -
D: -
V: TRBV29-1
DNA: TGCAGCGGACAGGAAAACACTGAAGCTTTCTTT
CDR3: CSGQENTEAFF

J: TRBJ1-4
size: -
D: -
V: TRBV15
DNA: TGTGCCACCTGGACAGCAACTAATGAAAAACTGTTTTTT
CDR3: CATWTATNEKLFF

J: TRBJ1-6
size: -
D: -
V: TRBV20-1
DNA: TGCAGTGCTAGTGTACAGGATAATTCACCCCTCCACTTT
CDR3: CSASVQDNSPLHF

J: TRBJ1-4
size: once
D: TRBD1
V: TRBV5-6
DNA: TGTGCCAGCAGCTTGAGGGGGACAGGGAGTACTAATGAAAAACTGTTTTTT
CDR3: CASSLRGTGSTNEKLFF

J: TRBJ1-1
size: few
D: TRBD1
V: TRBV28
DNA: TGTGCCAGCAGTTTTTCAGGGGGGGGTTTTTACACTGAAGCTTTCTTT
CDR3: CASSFSGGGFYTEAFF

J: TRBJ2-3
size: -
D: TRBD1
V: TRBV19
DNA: TGTGCCAGTAGTATAAGGGGGCACGGAGATACGCAGTATTTT
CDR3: CASSIRGHGDTQYF

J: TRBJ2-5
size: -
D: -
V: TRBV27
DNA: TGTGCCAGCAGTCTCTCGTACCAAGAGACCCAGTACTTC
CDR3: CASSLSYQETQYF

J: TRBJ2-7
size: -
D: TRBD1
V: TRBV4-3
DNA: TGCGCCAGCAGCCAAGACAGGGGGCGCAACGAGCAGTACTTC
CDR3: CASSQDRGRNEQYF

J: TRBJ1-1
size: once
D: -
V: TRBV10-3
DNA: TGTGCCATCAAGGCAGTATACGCTGAAGCTTTCTTT
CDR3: CAIKAVYAEAFF

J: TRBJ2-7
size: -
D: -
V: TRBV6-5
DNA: TGTGCCAGCAGTTACTCGGTAGGCAGCTACGAGCAGTACTTC
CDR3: CASSYSVGSYEQYF

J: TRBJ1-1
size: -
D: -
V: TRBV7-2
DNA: TGTGCCAGCAGCTTTAGGGGGGCCAGTGGGTCTGAAGCTTTCTTT
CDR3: CASSFRGASGSEAFF

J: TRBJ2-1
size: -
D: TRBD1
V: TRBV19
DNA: TGTGCCAGTAGTATATGGGACAGGGGGCACAATGAGCAGTTCTTC
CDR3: CASSIWDRGHNEQFF

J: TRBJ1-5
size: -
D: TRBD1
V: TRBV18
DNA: TGTGCCAGCTCCCCGATGTCCGGGACAGAAGGACAGCCCCAGCATTTT
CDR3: CASSPMSGTEGQPQHF

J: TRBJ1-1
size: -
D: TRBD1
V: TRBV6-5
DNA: TGTGCCGGAAAGACAGGGCACAACACTGAAGCTTTCTTT
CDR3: CAGKTGHNTEAFF

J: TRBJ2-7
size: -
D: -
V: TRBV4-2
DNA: TGTGCCAGCAGCCAAGAAGAGGGATTCTACGAGCAGTACTTC
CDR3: CASSQEEGFYEQYF

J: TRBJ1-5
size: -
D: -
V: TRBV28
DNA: TGTGCCAGCACAACCCCACAGGGCAGCAATCAGCCCCAGCATTTT
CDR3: CASTTPQGSNQPQHF

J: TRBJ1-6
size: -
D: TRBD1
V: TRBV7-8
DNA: TGTGCCAGCAGCTTAGAGGACAGGAACGGGTCACCCCTCCACTTT
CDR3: CASSLEDRNGSPLHF

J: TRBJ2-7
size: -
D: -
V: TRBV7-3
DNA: TGTGCCAGCAGCTTATCTCCGGGAGAGGGCTACGAGCAGTACTTC
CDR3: CASSLSPGEGYEQYF

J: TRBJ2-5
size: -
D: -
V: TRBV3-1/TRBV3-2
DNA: TGTGCCAGCAGCCGGGGGACCGGCACCCAGTACTTC
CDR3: CASSRGTGTQYF

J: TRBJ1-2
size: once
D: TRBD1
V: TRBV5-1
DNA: TGCGCCAGCAGCTTAGGCCCGGGACAGGGAATGGGCTACACCTTC
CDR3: CASSLGPGQGMGYTF

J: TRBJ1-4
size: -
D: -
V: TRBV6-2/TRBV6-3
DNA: TGTGCCAGCAGCCCCGGACAGCCCGGTCAAGAAAAACTGTTTTTT
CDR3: CASSPGQPGQEKLFF

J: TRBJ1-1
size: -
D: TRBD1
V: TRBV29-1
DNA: TGCAGCGTTATGCTCGGGACAGTAAACACTGAAGCTTTCTTT
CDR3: CSVMLGTVNTEAFF

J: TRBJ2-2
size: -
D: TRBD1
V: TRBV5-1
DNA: TGCGCCAGCAGCTCTCGGACAGGGGGTGTCACCGGGGAGCTGTTTTTT
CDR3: CASSSRTGGVTGELFF

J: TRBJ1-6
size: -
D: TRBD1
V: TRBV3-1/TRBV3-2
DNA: TGTGCCAGCAGCGCCCGGGACAGGGGGAGTAATTCACCCCTCCACTTT
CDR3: CASSARDRGSNSPLHF

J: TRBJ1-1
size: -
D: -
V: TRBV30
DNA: TGTGCCTGGAGTGCATTTCGGACTGAAGCTTTCTTT
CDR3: CAWSAFRTEAFF

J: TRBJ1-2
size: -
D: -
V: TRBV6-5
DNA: TGTGCCAGCAGCCGCAGGCAGTCGGGGCATGGCTACACCTTC
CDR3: CASSRRQSGHGYTF